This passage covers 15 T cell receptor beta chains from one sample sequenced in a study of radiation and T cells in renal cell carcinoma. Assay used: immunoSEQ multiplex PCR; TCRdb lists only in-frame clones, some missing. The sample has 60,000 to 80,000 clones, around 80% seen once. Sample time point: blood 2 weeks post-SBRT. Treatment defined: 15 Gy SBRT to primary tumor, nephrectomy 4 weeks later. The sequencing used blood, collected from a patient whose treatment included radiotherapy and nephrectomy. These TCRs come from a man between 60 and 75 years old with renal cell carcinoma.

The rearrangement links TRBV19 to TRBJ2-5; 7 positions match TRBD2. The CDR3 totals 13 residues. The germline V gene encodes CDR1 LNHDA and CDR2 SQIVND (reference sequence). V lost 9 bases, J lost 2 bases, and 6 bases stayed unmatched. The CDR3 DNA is TGTGCCAGCCGCTCCGGGGGGCAAGAGACCCAGTACTTC. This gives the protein CASRSGGQETQYF.

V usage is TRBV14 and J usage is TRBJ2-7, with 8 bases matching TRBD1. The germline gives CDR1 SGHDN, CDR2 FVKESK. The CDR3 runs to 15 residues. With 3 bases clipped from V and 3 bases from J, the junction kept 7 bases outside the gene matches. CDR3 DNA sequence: TGTGCCAGCAGCCACCCAGGGGGCGCGGGCTACGAGCAGTACTTC. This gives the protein CASSHPGGAGYEQYF.

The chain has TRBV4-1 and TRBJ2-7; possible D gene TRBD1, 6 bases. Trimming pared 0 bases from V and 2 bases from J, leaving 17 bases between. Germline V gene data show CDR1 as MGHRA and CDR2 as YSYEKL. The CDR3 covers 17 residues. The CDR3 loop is CASSQDLARGAAYEQYF. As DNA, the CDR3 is TGCGCCAGCAGCCAAGATCTCGCCAGGGGCGCCGCCTACGAGCAGTACTTC.

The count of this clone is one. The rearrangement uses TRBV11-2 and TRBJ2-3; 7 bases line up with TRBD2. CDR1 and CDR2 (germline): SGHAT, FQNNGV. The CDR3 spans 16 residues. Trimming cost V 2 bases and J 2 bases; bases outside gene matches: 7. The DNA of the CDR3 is TGTGCCAGCAGCTTATTTCCGGGAGGCCCCACAGATACGCAGTATTTT. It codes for CASSLFPGGPTDTQYF.

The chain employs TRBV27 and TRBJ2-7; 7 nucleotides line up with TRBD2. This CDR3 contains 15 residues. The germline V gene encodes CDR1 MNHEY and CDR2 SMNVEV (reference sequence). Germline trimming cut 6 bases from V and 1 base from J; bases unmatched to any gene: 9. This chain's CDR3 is CASRPWGGGSYEQYF. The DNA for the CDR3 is TGTGCCAGCAGGCCCTGGGGGGGAGGATCCTACGAGCAGTACTTC.

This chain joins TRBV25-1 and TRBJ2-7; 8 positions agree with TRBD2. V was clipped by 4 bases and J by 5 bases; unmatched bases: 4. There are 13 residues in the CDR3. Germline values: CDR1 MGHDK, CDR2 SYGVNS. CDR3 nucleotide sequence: TGTGCCAGCAGTGGACTAGCGAGGGACGAGCAGTACTTC. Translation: CASSGLARDEQYF.

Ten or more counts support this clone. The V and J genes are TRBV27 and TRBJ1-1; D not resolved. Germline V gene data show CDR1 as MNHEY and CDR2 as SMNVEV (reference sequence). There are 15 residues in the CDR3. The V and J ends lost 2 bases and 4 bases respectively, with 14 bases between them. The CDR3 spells CASSLAMSGSTEAFF. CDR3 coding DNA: TGTGCCAGCAGTTTAGCGATGTCAGGTTCCACTGAAGCTTTCTTT.

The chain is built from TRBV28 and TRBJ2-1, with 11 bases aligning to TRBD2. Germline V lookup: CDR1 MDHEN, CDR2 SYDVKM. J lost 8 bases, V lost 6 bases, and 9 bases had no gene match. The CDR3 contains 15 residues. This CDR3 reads CASSLLAGAGHEQFF. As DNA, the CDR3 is TGTGCCAGCAGCCTACTAGCGGGAGCTGGTCATGAGCAGTTCTTC.

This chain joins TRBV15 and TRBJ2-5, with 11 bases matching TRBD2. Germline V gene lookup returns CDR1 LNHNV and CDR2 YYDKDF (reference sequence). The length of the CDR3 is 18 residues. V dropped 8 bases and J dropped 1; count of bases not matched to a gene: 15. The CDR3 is CATSLGVAGGPGQETQYF. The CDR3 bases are TGTGCCACCTCCTTGGGGGTAGCGGGAGGGCCAGGCCAAGAGACCCAGTACTTC.

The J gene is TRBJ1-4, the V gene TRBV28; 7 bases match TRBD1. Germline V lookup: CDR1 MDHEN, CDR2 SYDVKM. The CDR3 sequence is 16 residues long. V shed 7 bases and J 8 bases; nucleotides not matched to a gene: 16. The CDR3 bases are TGTGCCAGCATGGGTGGGGCGACAGGGTTTAGGGAAAAACTGTTTTTT. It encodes CASMGGATGFREKLFF. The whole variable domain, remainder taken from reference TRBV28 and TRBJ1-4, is DVKVTQSSRYLVKRTGEKVFLECVQDMDHENMFWYRQDPGLGLRLIYFSYDVKMKEKGDIPEGYSVSREKKERFSLILESASTNQTSMYLCASMGGATGFREKLFFGSGTQLSVL.

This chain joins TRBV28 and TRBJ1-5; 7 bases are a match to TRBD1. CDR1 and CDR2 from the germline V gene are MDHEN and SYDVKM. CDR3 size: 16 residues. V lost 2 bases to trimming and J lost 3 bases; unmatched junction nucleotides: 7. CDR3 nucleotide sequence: TGTGCCAGCAGTTTAGAGGGGGCAACGGTCAATCAGCCCCAGCATTTT. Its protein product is CASSLEGATVNQPQHF.

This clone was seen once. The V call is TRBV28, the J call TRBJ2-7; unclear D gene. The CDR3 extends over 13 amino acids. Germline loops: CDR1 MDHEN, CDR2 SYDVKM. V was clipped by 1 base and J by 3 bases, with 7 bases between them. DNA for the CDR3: TGTGCCAGCAGTTTATACGGCTTCTACGAGCAGTACTTC. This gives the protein CASSLYGFYEQYF.

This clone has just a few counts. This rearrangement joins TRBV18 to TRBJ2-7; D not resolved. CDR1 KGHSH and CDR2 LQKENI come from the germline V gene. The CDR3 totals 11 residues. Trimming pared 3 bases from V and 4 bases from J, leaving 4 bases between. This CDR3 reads CASSPGYEQYF. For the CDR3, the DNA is TGTGCCAGCTCACCGGGATACGAGCAGTACTTC.

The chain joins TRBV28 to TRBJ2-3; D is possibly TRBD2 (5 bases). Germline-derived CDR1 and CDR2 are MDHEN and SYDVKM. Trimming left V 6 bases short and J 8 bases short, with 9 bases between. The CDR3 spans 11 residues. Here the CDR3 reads CASSRAGTQYF. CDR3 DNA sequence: TGTGCCAGCAGCCGGGCGGGTACGCAGTATTTT.

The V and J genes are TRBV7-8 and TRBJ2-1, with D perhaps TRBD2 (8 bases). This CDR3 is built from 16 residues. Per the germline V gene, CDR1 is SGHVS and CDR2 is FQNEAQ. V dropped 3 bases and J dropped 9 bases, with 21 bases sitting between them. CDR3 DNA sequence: TGTGCCAGCAGCTTCTACAGGGGTGCGGGAGGTGGTGAGCAGTTCTTC. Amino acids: CASSFYRGAGGGEQFF.